These 9 T cell receptor beta chains originate from one sample sequenced in a study of blood T cell repertoires in COVID-19. The table came from immunoSEQ multiplex PCR; TCRdb's copy has only in-frame clones and leaves some out. This sample has 40,000 or so clones, with about 85% found just once. The specimen sequenced was peripheral blood. Receptor source: a woman in her 70s in a cohort sampled during active COVID-19.

This chain uses TRBV6-5 with TRBJ2-2, with D possibly matching TRBD2 (6 bases). V lost 6 bases, J lost 6 bases, and 17 bases lay in between. Germline V gene lookup returns CDR1 MNHEY and CDR2 SVGAGI. This CDR3 has 15 residues. CDR3 nucleotide sequence: TGTGCCAGCAGCCGCTCGTCGGGAGCAGCCGGGGAGCTGTTTTTT. Amino acids: CASSRSSGAAGELFF.

The CDR3 protein is CASSYRGHNSNQPQHF. The CDR3 bases are TGTGCCAGCAGTTACCGAGGACACAATAGCAATCAGCCCCAGCATTTT. The rearrangement joins TRBV6-5 to TRBJ1-5; possible D gene TRBD1, 5 bases. Germline V gene data show CDR1 as MNHEY and CDR2 as SVGAGI. This CDR3 contains 16 residues. Trimming took off 2 bases at V and 0 bases at J, with 11 bases between the two ends.

The chain employs TRBV24-1 and TRBJ2-1; maybe TRBD2 (6 bases). This CDR3 has 15 amino acids. V was pared by 3 bases and J by 5 bases, with 13 bases between. Germline V gives CDR1 KGHDR, CDR2 SFDVKD. The CDR3: CATSDPMGGDNEQFF. CDR3 nucleotides: TGTGCCACCAGTGATCCCATGGGGGGTGACAATGAGCAGTTCTTC.

The chain is built from TRBV29-1 and TRBJ2-1; D may be TRBD1 (6 bases). The CDR3 is 13 amino acids. V lost 3 bases and J 9 bases, leaving 15 bases between the germline ends. Germline V gene data show CDR1 as SQVTM and CDR2 as ANQGSEA. The DNA for the CDR3 is TGCAGCGTTGAGGGGGCTCCTAGGGGTGAGCAGTTCTTC. It yields the protein CSVEGAPRGEQFF.

This clone was seen more than once but under ten times. The chain is built from TRBV28 and TRBJ1-2; perhaps TRBD1 as D (6 bases). Trimming took 1 base from V and 8 from J, leaving 14 bases between them. The CDR3 sequence is 14 residues long. The germline V gene encodes CDR1 MDHEN and CDR2 SYDVKM. CDR3 bases: TGTGCCAGCAGTTTATCCGACAGGTCGCGGGGCTACACCTTC. As protein: CASSLSDRSRGYTF.

V and J are TRBV30 and TRBJ1-3; TRBD1 matches at 9 bases. Trimming cost V 3 bases and J 7 bases; bases outside gene matches: 4. The CDR3 consists of 13 residues. The germline gives CDR1 GTSNPN, CDR2 SVGIG (reference sequence). The CDR3 protein is CAWRRDRVNTIYF. The CDR3, as DNA: TGTGCCTGGAGGCGGGACAGGGTTAACACCATATATTTT.

This clone showed up just once. CDR3 sequence (DNA): TGTGCCAGCAGATTAATAGCGGGTCGGCGGACTGAAGCTTTCTTT. Encoded protein: CASRLIAGRRTEAFF. The J gene is TRBJ1-1, the V gene TRBV5-6; D unresolved. This CDR3 is 15 amino acids long. Trimming took 5 bases from V and 5 from J, leaving 19 bases between them. The V gene's germline CDR1 is SGHDT and CDR2 YYEEEE.

This chain uses TRBV7-9 with TRBJ2-2, with 8 bases aligning to TRBD2. Germline V gene lookup returns CDR1 SEHNR and CDR2 FQNEAQ (reference sequence). V was clipped by 2 bases and J by 4 bases; unmatched bases: 3. This CDR3 contains 15 residues. The CDR3 coding sequence is TGTGCCAGCAGCTTAAGCGGGAGTGGCACCGGGGAGCTGTTTTTT. Encoded protein: CASSLSGSGTGELFF.

V and J are TRBV5-1 and TRBJ1-1; 10 nucleotides align to TRBD1. Germline assignment: CDR1 SGHRS and CDR2 YFSETQ. This CDR3 has 15 amino acids. V shed 4 bases and J 3 bases; nucleotides not matched to a gene: 6. The CDR3 sequence is CASSAGQGIYTEAFF. DNA for the CDR3: TGCGCCAGCAGCGCGGGACAGGGGATATACACTGAAGCTTTCTTT.